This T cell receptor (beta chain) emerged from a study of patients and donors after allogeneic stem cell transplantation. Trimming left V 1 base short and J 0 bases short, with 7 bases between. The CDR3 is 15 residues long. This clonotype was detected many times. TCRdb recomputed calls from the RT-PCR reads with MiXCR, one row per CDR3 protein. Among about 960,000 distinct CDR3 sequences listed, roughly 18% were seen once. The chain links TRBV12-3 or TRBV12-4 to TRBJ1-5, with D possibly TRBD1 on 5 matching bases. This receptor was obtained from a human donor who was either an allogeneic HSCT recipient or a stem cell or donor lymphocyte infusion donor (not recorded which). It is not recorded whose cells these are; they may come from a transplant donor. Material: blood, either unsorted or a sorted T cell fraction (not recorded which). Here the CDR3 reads CASSLVQGSNQPQHF. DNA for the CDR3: TGTGCCAGCAGTTTAGTGCAGGGTAGCAATCAGCCCCAGCATTTT.